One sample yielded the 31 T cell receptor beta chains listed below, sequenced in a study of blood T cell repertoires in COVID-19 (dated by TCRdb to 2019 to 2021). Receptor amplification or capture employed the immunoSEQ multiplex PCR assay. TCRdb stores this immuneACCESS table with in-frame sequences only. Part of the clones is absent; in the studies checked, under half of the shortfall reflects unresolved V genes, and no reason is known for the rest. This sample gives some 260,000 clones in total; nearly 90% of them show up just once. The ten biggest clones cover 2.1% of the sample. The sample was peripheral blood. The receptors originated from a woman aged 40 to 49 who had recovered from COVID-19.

The CDR3 nucleotides read TGTGCCAGCAGCCAATTACCCCTAGGAGGGACCCCGCGTGAAAAACTGTTTTTT. Protein: CASSQLPLGGTPREKLFF. The rearrangement uses TRBV16 and TRBJ1-4; a weak D match, TRBD1 (5 bases). Trimming took off 1 base at V and 7 bases at J, with 22 bases between the two ends. CDR3 size: 18 residues. Germline V lookup: CDR1 KGHSY, CDR2 FQNENV. Filled out from reference TRBV16 and TRBJ1-4, the complete variable domain reads GEEVAQTPKHLVRGEGQKAKLYCAPIKGHSYVFWYQQVLKNEFKFLISFQNENVFDETGMPKERFSAKCLPNSPCSLEIQATKLEDSAVYFCASSQLPLGGTPREKLFFGSGTQLSVL.

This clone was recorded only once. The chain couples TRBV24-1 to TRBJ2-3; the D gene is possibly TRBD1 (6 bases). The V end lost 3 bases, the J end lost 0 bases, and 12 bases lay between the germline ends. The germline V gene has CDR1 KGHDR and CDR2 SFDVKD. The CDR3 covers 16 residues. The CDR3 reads CATSDPTGASTDTQYF. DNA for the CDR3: TGTGCCACCAGTGATCCGACAGGAGCTAGCACAGATACGCAGTATTTT.

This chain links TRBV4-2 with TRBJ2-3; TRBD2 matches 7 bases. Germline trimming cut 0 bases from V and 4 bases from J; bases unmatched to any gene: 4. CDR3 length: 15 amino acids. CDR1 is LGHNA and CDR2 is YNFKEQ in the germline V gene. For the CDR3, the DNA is TGTGCCAGCAGCCAAGATGGCGGGAGTGCAGATACGCAGTATTTT. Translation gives CASSQDGGSADTQYF.

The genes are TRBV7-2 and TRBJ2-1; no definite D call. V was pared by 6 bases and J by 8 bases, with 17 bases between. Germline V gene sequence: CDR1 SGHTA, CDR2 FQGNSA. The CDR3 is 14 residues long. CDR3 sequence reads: CASSPPLDLDEQFF. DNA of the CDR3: TGTGCCAGCAGTCCCCCTCTAGATCTGGATGAGCAGTTCTTC.

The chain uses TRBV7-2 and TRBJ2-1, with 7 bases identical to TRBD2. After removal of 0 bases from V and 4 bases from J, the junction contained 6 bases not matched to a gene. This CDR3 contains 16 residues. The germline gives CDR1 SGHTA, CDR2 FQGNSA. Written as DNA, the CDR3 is TGTGCCAGCAGCTTAGCAGTGGGAGGGCCGTACAATGAGCAGTTCTTC. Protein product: CASSLAVGGPYNEQFF.

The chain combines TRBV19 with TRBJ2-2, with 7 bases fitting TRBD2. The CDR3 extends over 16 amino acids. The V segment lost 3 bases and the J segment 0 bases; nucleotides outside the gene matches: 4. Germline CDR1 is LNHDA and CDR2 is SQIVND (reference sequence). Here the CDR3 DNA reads TGTGCCAGTAGTATTGGGGGGGGAGCGAACACCGGGGAGCTGTTTTTT. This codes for CASSIGGGANTGELFF. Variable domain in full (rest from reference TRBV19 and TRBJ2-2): DGGITQSPKYLFRKEGQNVTLSCEQNLNHDAMYWYRQDPGQGLRLIYYSQIVNDFQKGDIAEGYSVSREKKESFPLTVTSAQKNPTAFYLCASSIGGGANTGELFFGEGSRLTVL.

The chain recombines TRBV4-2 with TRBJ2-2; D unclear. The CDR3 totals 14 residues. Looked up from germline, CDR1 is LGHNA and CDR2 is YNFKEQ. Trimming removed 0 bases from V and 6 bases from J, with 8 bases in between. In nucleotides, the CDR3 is TGTGCCAGCAGCCAAGATTCCATCCCCGGGGAGCTGTTTTTT. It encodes CASSQDSIPGELFF.

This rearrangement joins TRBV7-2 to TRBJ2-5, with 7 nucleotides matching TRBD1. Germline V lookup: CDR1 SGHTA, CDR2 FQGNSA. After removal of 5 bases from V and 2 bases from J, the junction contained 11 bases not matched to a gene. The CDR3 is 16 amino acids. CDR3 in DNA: TGTGCCAGCAGCGATTACTACGGGACAGATCAAGAGACCCAGTACTTC. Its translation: CASSDYYGTDQETQYF.

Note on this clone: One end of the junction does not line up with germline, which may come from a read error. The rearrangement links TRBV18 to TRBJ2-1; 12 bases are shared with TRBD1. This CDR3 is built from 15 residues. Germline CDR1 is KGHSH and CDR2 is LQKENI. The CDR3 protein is CASSSPGQGAGEQFF. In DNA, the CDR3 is TGTGCCAGCTCATCACCGGGACAGGGGGCAGGGGAGCAGTTCTTC.

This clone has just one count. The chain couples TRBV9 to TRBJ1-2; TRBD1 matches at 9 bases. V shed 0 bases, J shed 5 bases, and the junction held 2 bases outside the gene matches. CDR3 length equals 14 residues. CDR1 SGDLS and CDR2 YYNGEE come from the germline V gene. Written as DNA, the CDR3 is TGTGCCAGCAGCGTAGGAGACAGGGGGTATGGCTACACCTTC. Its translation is CASSVGDRGYGYTF.

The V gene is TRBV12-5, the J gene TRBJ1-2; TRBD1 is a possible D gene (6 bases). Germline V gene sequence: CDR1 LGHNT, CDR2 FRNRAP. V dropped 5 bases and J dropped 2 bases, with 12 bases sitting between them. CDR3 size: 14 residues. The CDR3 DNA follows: TGTGCTAGTGGTCGCGGACAGACGAACTATGGCTACACCTTC. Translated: CASGRGQTNYGYTF.

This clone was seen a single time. CDR3 DNA sequence: TGTGCCAGCAGCTTTGGGGGGGCCGGAAACGGGCCCTACGAGCAGTACTTC. Encoded protein: CASSFGGAGNGPYEQYF. The rearrangement links TRBV7-2 to TRBJ2-7; D perhaps matches TRBD2 (7 bases). V lost 3 bases, J lost 2 bases, and 20 bases lay in between. CDR3 length: 17 residues. Germline CDR1 is SGHTA and CDR2 is FQGNSA.

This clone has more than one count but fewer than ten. The CDR3 DNA sequence: TGCGCCAGCAGCTTGGACGTAACAGGGCAATCGGCACCCCTCCACTTT. Residues: CASSLDVTGQSAPLHF. The chain is built from TRBV5-1 and TRBJ1-6; a weak D match, TRBD1 (6 bases). The CDR3 consists of 16 residues. Germline CDR1 is SGHRS and CDR2 is YFSETQ. The V end was cut by 0 bases, the J end by 11 bases, with 18 bases between.

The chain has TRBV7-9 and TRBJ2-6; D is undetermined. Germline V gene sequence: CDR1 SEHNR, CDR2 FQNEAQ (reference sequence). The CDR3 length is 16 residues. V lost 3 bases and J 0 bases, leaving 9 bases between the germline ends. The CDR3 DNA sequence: TGTGCCAGCAGCTTTGCCCCCGGCTCTGGGGCCAACGTCCTGACTTTC. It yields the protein CASSFAPGSGANVLTF.

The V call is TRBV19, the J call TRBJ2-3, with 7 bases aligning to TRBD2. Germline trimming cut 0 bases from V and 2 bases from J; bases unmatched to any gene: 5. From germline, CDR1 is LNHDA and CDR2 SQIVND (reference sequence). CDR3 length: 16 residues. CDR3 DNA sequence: TGTGCCAGTAGTATAGATAGGACTAGGGACACAGATACGCAGTATTTT. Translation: CASSIDRTRDTDTQYF.

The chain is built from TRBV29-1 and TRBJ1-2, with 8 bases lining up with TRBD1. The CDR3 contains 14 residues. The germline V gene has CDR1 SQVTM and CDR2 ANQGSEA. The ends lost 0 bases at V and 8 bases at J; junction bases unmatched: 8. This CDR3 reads CSVEDPGQVWGYTF. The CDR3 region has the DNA TGCAGCGTTGAAGATCCGGGACAGGTCTGGGGCTACACCTTC.

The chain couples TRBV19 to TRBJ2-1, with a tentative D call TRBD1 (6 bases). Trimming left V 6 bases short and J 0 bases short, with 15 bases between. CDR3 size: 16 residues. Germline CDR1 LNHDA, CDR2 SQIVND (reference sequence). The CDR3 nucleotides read TGTGCCAGTAGGCCCTACAGGGCGAGCTCCTACAATGAGCAGTTCTTC. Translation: CASRPYRASSYNEQFF.

The CDR3 bases are TGCGCCAGCAGCTTAAGACTAGCGGGGGGGATTGGAGCAGATACGCAGTATTTT. It translates to CASSLRLAGGIGADTQYF. The chain combines TRBV5-1 with TRBJ2-3, with 14 bases that match TRBD2. Per germline, CDR1 SGHRS and CDR2 YFSETQ. The length of the CDR3 is 18 residues. J gave up 4 bases and V 2 bases, and 9 bases lay outside the gene matches.

The CDR3 sequence is CASSLLGWRQPQHF. CDR3 in DNA: TGTGCCAGCAGTTTATTGGGCTGGCGTCAGCCCCAGCATTTT. J is TRBJ1-5 and V is TRBV28; no clear D. CDR1 and CDR2 (germline): MDHEN, SYDVKM. The CDR3 is 14 residues long. Trimming removed 1 base at V and 6 bases at J, with 10 bases between.

The DNA of the CDR3 is TGTGCCAGTAGTTACCTAGGGGGGGGTACGCAGTATTTT. It specifies CASSYLGGGTQYF. The chain combines TRBV19 with TRBJ2-3, with D maybe TRBD2 (7 bases). Per germline, CDR1 LNHDA and CDR2 SQIVND (reference sequence). Trimming cost V 5 bases and J 8 bases, with 14 bases left between them. This CDR3 region has 13 residues.

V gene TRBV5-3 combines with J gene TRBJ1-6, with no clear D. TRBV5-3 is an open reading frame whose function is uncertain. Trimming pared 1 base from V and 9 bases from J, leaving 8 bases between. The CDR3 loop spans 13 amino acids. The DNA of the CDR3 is TGTGCCAGAAGCTTGCCGAGGAGTTCACCCCTCCACTTT. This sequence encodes CARSLPRSSPLHF.

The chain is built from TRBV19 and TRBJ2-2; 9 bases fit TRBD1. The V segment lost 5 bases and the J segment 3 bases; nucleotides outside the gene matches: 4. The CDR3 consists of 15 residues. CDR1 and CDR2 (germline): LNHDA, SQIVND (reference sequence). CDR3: CASSVQGADTGELFF. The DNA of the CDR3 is TGTGCCAGTAGTGTACAGGGGGCCGACACCGGGGAGCTGTTTTTT. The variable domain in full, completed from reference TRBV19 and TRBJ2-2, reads DGGITQSPKYLFRKEGQNVTLSCEQNLNHDAMYWYRQDPGQGLRLIYYSQIVNDFQKGDIAEGYSVSREKKESFPLTVTSAQKNPTAFYLCASSVQGADTGELFFGEGSRLTVL.

The CDR3 coding sequence is TGCGCCAGCAGCTTACGTCCCGACAGCACGGGAAACACCATATATTTT. This translates into CASSLRPDSTGNTIYF. This sequence joins TRBV5-1 and TRBJ1-3; possibly TRBD1 for D (5 bases). The CDR3 contains 16 residues. The V end was cut by 2 bases, the J end by 4 bases, with 16 bases between. Germline CDR1 and CDR2: SGHRS and YFSETQ. The whole variable domain, filled in from reference TRBV5-1 and TRBJ1-3, reads KAGVTQTPRYLIKTRGQQVTLSCSPISGHRSVSWYQQTPGQGLQFLFEYFSETQRNKGNFPGRFSGRQFSNSRSEMNVSTLELGDSALYLCASSLRPDSTGNTIYFGEGSWLTVV.

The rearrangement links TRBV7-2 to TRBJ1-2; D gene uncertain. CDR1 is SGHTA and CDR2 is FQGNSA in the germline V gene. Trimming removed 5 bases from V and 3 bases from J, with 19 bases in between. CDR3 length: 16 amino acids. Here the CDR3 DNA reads TGTGCCAGCAGCCCCTCCCGGACTCCAGGCGACTATGGCTACACCTTC. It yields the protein CASSPSRTPGDYGYTF. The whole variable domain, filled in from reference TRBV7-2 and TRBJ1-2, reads GAGVSQSPSNKVTEKGKDVELRCDPISGHTALYWYRQSLGQGLEFLIYFQGNSAPDKSGLPSDRFSAERTGGSVSTLTIQRTQQEDSAVYLCASSPSRTPGDYGYTFGSGTRLTVV.

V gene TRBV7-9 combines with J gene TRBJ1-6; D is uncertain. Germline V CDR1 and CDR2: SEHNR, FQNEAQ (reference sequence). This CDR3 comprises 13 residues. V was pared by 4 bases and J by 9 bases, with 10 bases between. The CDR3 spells CASSSGGGSPLHF. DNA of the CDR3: TGTGCCAGCAGCTCAGGAGGTGGTTCACCCCTCCACTTT.

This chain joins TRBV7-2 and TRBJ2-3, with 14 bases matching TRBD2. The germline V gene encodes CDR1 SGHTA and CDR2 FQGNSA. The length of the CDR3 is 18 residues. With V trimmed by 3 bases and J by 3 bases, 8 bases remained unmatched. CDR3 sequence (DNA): TGTGCCAGCAGCTTGGGGACTAGCGGGGGCCCCCAAACAGATACGCAGTATTTT. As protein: CASSLGTSGGPQTDTQYF.

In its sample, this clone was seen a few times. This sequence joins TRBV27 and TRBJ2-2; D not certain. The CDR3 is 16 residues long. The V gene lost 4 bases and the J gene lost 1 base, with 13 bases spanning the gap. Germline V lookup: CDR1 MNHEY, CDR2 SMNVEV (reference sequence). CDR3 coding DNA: TGTGCCAGCAGTTCTAAGGCAGGAAGGAACACCGGGGAGCTGTTTTTT. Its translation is CASSSKAGRNTGELFF.

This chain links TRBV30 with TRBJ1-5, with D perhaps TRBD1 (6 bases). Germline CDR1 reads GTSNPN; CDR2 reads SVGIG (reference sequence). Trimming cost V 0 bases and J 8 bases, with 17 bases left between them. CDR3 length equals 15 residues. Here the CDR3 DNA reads TGTGCCTGGAGTGTCTTTTCAGGGGCGGGAGAGCCCCAGCATTTT. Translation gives CAWSVFSGAGEPQHF. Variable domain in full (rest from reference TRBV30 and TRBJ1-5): SQTIHQWPATLVQPVGSPLSLECTVEGTSNPNLYWYRQAAGRGLQLLFYSVGIGQISSEVPQNLSASRPQDRQFILSSKKLLLSDSGFYLCAWSVFSGAGEPQHFGDGTRLSIL.

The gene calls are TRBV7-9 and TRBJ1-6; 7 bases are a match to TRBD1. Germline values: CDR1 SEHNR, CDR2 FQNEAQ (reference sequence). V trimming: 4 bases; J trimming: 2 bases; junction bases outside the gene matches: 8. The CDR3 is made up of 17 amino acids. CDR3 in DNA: TGTGCCAGCAGCTCTGGTGAGACAGGGCCCTATAATTCACCCCTCCACTTT. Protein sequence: CASSSGETGPYNSPLHF.

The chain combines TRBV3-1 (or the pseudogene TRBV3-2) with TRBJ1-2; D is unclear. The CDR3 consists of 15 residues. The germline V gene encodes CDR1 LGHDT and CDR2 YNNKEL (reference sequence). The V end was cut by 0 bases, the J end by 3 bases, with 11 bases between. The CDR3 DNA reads TGTGCCAGCAGCCAAGATCGCGGGAGTTACTATGGCTACACCTTC. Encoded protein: CASSQDRGSYYGYTF.

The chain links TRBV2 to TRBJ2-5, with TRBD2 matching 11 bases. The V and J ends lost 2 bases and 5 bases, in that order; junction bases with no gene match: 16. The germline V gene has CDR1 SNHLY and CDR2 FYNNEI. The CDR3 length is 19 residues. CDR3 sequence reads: CASSEPTTRTSGRGETQYF. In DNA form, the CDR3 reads TGTGCCAGCAGTGAACCGACGACTAGAACTAGCGGGAGAGGGGAGACCCAGTACTTC.